These 4 T cell receptor beta chains were all obtained from the same sample, sequenced in a study of human T cells and chemical hapten exposure. Each CDR3 protein is one row after TCRdb ran MiXCR on the RACE reads. The sample carries just over 80,000 distinct CDR3 sequences, about 11% recorded once. The time point is: patch test 1, 2 weeks after DPC sensitization. Treatment given: therapeutic diphenylcyclopropenone sensitization with weekly scalp DPC. The sample in question was whole blood, obtained in connection with sensitization to the hapten diphenylcyclopropenone (DPC). These TCRs come from a woman aged 45-60 years with alopecia areata. Some clones in this sample may be carry-over from other donors' samples.

In this sample, this clonotype turned up many times. The CDR3 loop is CASSQFPYEQYF. DNA for the CDR3: TGTGCCAGCAGCCAATTTCCCTACGAGCAGTACTTC. This chain connects TRBV3-1 to TRBJ2-7; D is ambiguous. The length of the CDR3 is 12 residues. V was trimmed by 2 bases and J by 2 bases, leaving 4 bases between them. Germline CDR1 LGHDT, CDR2 YNNKEL (reference sequence).

This chain links TRBV21-1 with TRBJ2-5; whether TRBD2, the table's D call, matches the DNA was not checked. TRBV21-1 is an annotated pseudogene. The CDR3 runs to 15 residues. Here the CDR3 reads CASSSRLPPKETQYF. DNA for the CDR3: TGTGCCAGCAGCTCCCGCTTACCACCTAAAGAGACCCAGTACTTC.

The chain has TRBV3-1 and TRBJ2-5; a weak D match, TRBD1 (6 bases). The CDR3 spans 14 residues. Germline V gene data show CDR1 as LGHDT and CDR2 as YNNKEL (reference sequence). The V gene lost 0 bases and the J gene lost 6 bases, with 11 bases spanning the gap. The CDR3 loop is CASSQDGTLKTQYF. The CDR3 nucleotides are TGTGCCAGCAGCCAAGATGGGACATTGAAGACCCAGTACTTC.

This clonotype appeared many times. This chain connects TRBV7-2 to TRBJ1-2, with TRBD1 as a possible D gene (6 bases). The CDR3 covers 14 residues. CDR1 and CDR2 (germline): SGHTA, FQGNSA. V shed 1 base and J shed 2 bases, with 8 bases lying between them. CDR3 in amino acids: CASSLGQGNYGYTF. CDR3 in DNA: TGTGCCAGCAGCTTAGGGCAGGGGAACTATGGCTACACCTTC.